This T cell receptor beta chain was identified in a study of shared clonotypes between healthy human individuals. About the study: Three plates were used per donor for CD4 naive, three for CD4 memory, two for CD8 naive and one for CD8 memory.

The V segment lost 0 bases and the J segment 7 bases; nucleotides outside the gene matches: 11. Germline-derived CDR1 and CDR2 are LGHNA and YNFKEQ. The CDR3 spans 18 residues. Study conclusions and caveats: The genetic and exposure-history diversity represented was limited by few donors.

For every subset, genomic DNA was evenly distributed across several immunoSEQ plates. Here immunoSEQ multiplex PCR was the method, and the copy in TCRdb shows in-frame clones only, minus some. This table has 650,000 to 750,000 clones, 72% appearing once. Investigators divided CD4+ cells into CD45RA+ naive and CD45RA-negative memory subsets. As concerns this clone: The target antigen is unknown.

This receptor was identified in a woman aged 25 to 39 in good health. The sequencing input was memory CD4+ T cells sorted from blood. Subset in this sample: CD45RA-negative fraction. The chain has TRBV4-2 and TRBJ2-1; 11 bases are shared with TRBD2. The CDR3: CASSQEWVAGGSWNEQFF. The CDR3 nucleotides are TGTGCCAGCAGCCAAGAGTGGGTAGCGGGAGGGTCTTGGAATGAGCAGTTCTTC.